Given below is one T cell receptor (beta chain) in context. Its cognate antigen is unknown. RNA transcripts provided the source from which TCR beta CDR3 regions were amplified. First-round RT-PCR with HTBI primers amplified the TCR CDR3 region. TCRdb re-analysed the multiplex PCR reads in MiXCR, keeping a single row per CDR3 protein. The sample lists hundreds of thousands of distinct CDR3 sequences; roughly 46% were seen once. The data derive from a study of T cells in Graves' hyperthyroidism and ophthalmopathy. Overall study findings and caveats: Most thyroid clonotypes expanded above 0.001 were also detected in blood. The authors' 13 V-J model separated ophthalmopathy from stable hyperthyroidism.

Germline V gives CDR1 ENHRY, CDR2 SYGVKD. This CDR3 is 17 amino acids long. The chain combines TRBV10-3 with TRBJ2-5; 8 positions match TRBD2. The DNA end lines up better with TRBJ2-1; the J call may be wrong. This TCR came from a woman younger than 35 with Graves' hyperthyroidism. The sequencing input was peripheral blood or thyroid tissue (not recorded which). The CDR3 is CAISESGPGLVGNEQFF. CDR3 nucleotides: TGTGCCATCAGTGAGTCGGGCCCGGGACTAGTGGGCAATGAGCAGTTCTTC.